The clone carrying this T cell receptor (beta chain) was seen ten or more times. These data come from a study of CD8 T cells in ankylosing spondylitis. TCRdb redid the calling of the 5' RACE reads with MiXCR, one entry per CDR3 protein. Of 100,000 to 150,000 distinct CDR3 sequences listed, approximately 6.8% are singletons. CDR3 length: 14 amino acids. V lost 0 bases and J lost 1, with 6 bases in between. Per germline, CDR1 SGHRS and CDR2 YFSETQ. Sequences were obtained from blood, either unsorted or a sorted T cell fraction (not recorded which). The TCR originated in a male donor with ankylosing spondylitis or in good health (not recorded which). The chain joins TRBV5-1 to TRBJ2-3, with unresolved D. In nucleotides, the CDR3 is TGCGCCAGCAGCTTGGCCCTCCGCACAGATACGCAGTATTTT. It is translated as CASSLALRTDTQYF.